These 2 T cell receptor beta chains originate from one sample sequenced in a study of identical twins (dated by TCRdb to 2016 to 2018). The method was 5' RACE. TCRdb records Illumina HiSeq 2000 as the sequencer. TCRdb reanalyzed the raw reads on its own, using fastp at Q25 for trimming and MiXCR for clone calling, and kept in-frame beta chains. Merged by CDR3 protein, the rows form single entries marked with the most common genes and DNA. Present in this sample are roughly 150,000 distinct CDR3 sequences, under 4.5% of which were seen just once. 8.1% of the sample is held by the ten biggest clonotypes. Specimen: memory T cells sorted from blood. Interpreted using the paper, the cell subset or site label stands for: CD45RO+ enriched T cells. These receptors were collected from a man aged 18 to 30 in good health.

This clonotype appeared many times. The V call is TRBV5-4, the J call TRBJ2-1, with D tentatively TRBD1 or TRBD2 (6 bases each). The ends were cut back, 2 bases at V and 0 bases at J, with 30 bases in the middle. The CDR3 sequence is 22 residues long. CDR1 is SGHNT and CDR2 is YYREEE in the germline V gene (reference sequence). The CDR3 DNA is TGTGCCAGCAGCTTCCGGCCACGGCAGTCGGGGGCGCCGGGCCTCTCCTACAATGAGCAGTTCTTC. This codes for CASSFRPRQSGAPGLSYNEQFF.

This clonotype came up many times. The V call is TRBV10-3, the J call TRBJ2-1, with 7 bases identical to TRBD2. In germline, CDR1 is ENHRY, CDR2 SYGVKD. The CDR3 length is 15 residues. J lost 1 base, V lost 8 bases, and 8 bases had no gene match. The CDR3 bases are TGTGCCATCGGAAAGCGGGACCTTTCCTACAATGAGCAGTTCTTC. Amino acid sequence: CAIGKRDLSYNEQFF.